This TCR beta chain was captured in a study of cytomegalovirus exposure and HLA in healthy donors. Germline V CDR1 and CDR2: SGHNT, YYREEE (reference sequence). V was pared by 2 bases and J by 0 bases, with 13 bases between. The CDR3 is 16 residues long. Remarks on this clone: What it binds is unknown.

Both 60 Vbeta primers and 13 Jbeta primers went into the PCR. Original data processing: The count from a later analysis was some 80 million unique TCR beta chains, around 10 million of them shared. Method: immunoSEQ multiplex PCR; TCRdb's copy keeps in-frame clones and lacks some. V and J calls plus clone size are reproduced from that table; the DNA served to infer D and trimming. The sample records about 25,000 clones, 70% being singletons. Study results and caveats: The investigators catalogued 150 to 200 TCR beta chains as cytomegalovirus-associated. One later analysis reportedly identified an Asian-associated ancestry cluster that showed fewer N-insertions than the roughly 640-donor mean.

The J gene is TRBJ2-3, the V gene TRBV5-4; maybe TRBD2 (6 bases). The specimen sequenced was PBMCs. This TCR was recovered from a woman aged 45 to 65 in good health and CMV-seronegative. The CDR3, as DNA: TGTGCCAGCAGCTTCTGGGGGAGGCATAGCACAGATACGCAGTATTTT. This encodes CASSFWGRHSTDTQYF. Based on the CDR3 plus reference TRBV5-4 and TRBJ2-3, the full variable domain is ETGVTQSPTHLIKTRGQQVTLRCSSQSGHNTVSWYQQALGQGPQFIFQYYREEENGRGNFPPRFSGLQFPNYSSELNVNALELDDSALYLCASSFWGRHSTDTQYFGPGTRLTVL.